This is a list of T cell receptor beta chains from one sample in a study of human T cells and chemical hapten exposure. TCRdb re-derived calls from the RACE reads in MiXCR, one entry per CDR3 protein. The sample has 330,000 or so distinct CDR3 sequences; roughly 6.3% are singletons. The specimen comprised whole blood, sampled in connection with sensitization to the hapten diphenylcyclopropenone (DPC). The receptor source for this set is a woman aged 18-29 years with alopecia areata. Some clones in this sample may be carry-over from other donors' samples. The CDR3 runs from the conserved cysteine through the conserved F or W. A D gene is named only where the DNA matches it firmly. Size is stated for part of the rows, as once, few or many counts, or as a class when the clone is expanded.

TGTGCCAGCAACGGACAGGGGGAGGGATATGGCTACACCTTC	CASNGQGEGYGYTF	TRBV21-1	TRBJ1-2	-	few
TGTGCCATCAGTGAGGACACCTACGAGCAGTACTTC	CAISEDTYEQYF	TRBV10-3	TRBJ2-7	-	few
TGTGCCAGCAGCTTGCGTGGCCCGGGGGCAGCTTTCTTT	CASSLRGPGAAFF	TRBV11-2	TRBJ1-1	-	few
TGTGCCAGCAGCACACGACAGGGAACTAATTCACCCCTCCACTTT	CASSTRQGTNSPLHF	TRBV11-2	TRBJ1-6	TRBD1	many
TGTGCCAGCAGCTCGAACAGGGTGCAGGGCTATGGCTACACCTTC	CASSSNRVQGYGYTF	TRBV7-8	TRBJ1-2	-	many
TGTGCCAGCAGCCCCCCCTTTGGGGGGACGGTCAGTACAGATACGCAGTATTTT	CASSPPFGGTVSTDTQYF	TRBV9	TRBJ2-3	-	once
TGTGCCAGCAGTTTCGGACAGTTTAATGAAAAACTGTTTTTT	CASSFGQFNEKLFF	TRBV12-3/TRBV12-4	TRBJ1-4	-	many
TGTGCCAGCTCTTCCGGTGGGGGCCGGGGCTACACCTTC	CASSSGGGRGYTF	TRBV28	TRBJ1-2	-	many
TGTGCCAGCGGACCCACGGGGGGCGGGGCAGATACGCAGTATTTT	CASGPTGGGADTQYF	TRBV6-6	TRBJ2-3	-	few
TGCAGTGCCCCTTCGGGACCCAAAAACGAGCAGTACTTC	CSAPSGPKNEQYF	TRBV20-1	TRBJ2-7	-	-
TGCAGCGTTGAACACCCGACGAACACCGGGGAGCTGTTTTTT	CSVEHPTNTGELFF	TRBV29-1	TRBJ2-2	-	few
TGTGCCAGTAGTATCCCAGGAAGGACCCAGTACTTC	CASSIPGRTQYF	TRBV19	TRBJ2-5	-	-
TGTGCCAGCAGTTCCCTTACAGGGGCCTACTACGAGCAGTACTTC	CASSSLTGAYYEQYF	TRBV6-5	TRBJ2-7	TRBD1	-
TGTGCCAGCAGGGACGGGACACTAAGTCAGCCCCAGCATTTT	CASRDGTLSQPQHF	TRBV2	TRBJ1-5	-	-
TGCAGTGCCCCGAATAGCGGGGGCTCCACCGATACGCAGTATTTT	CSAPNSGGSTDTQYF	TRBV20-1	TRBJ2-3	TRBD2	few
TGTGCCAGCAGTTACGGAGGTAGCGGGGGCCCAGATACGCAGTATTTT	CASSYGGSGGPDTQYF	TRBV6-2/TRBV6-3	TRBJ2-3	TRBD2	many
TGTGCCAGCAGCCGGATAGCGGGGGGCGGCACAGATACGCAGTATTTT	CASSRIAGGGTDTQYF	TRBV14	TRBJ2-3	TRBD2	few
TGTGCCATCAGGCTCGGGGGGGACGCAGATACGCAGTATTTT	CAIRLGGDADTQYF	TRBV10-3	TRBJ2-3	TRBD2	many
TGTGCCAGCAGTTTGGTCACGAACTATGGCTACACCTTC	CASSLVTNYGYTF	TRBV12-3/TRBV12-4	TRBJ1-2	-	many
TGTGCCAGCACCGCACGGCCAGATACGCAGTATTTT	CASTARPDTQYF	TRBV12-3/TRBV12-4	TRBJ2-3	-	few
TGTGCCAGCAGTTTCCGGGGGGCGAGCTCCTACGAGCAGTACTTC	CASSFRGASSYEQYF	TRBV12-3/TRBV12-4	TRBJ2-7	-	-
TGTGCCACCTCAGGGCCCAGACAGGATGGAGGGCGGAGTGGCTACACCTTC	CATSGPRQDGGRSGYTF	TRBV24-1	TRBJ1-2	-	few
TGTGCCAGCAGCTTTTACGACAGGGAAAACACTGAAGCTTTCTTT	CASSFYDRENTEAFF	TRBV5-5	TRBJ1-1	TRBD1	few
TGTGCCAGCAGCAAAGGGGACCAGCCCCAGCATTTT	CASSKGDQPQHF	TRBV12-3/TRBV12-4	TRBJ1-5	-	few
TGTGCCAGCAGCTTAGGACTAGACGTCTACGAGCAGTACTTC	CASSLGLDVYEQYF	TRBV7-9	TRBJ2-7	-	many
TGTGCCAGCAGCCGTCAACGGGGATACGAGCAGTACTTC	CASSRQRGYEQYF	TRBV3-1	TRBJ2-7	-	few
TGTGCCAGCAGCTTAAACAGGAGGGAGACCCAGTACTTC	CASSLNRRETQYF	TRBV7-9	TRBJ2-5	-	-
TGCGCCAGCAGCTTGCTTACAGGGAGGGGTGGTGGCTATGGCTACACCTTC	CASSLLTGRGGGYGYTF	TRBV5-1	TRBJ1-2	-	few
TGCGCCAGCAGCTTTGGGGCTTTTCGAGAGACCCAGTACTTC	CASSFGAFRETQYF	TRBV5-1	TRBJ2-5	-	-
TGTGCCATCAGTGAGTCTCGGCTAGCGGGGGGGACCAGCACAGATACGCAGTATTTT	CAISESRLAGGTSTDTQYF	TRBV10-3	TRBJ2-3	TRBD2	-
TGTGCCAGCAGTTCGATAGACCGCTACTATGGCTACACCTTC	CASSSIDRYYGYTF	TRBV12-3/TRBV12-4	TRBJ1-2	-	few
TGCAGTGCTAGTGATCTCCAGTCCGTCCGGCGGGAGCTGTTTTTT	CSASDLQSVRRELFF	TRBV20-1	TRBJ2-2	-	many
TGTGCCAGCAGTTACAAGGGGAGAAATTCACCCCTCCACTTT	CASSYKGRNSPLHF	TRBV6-5	TRBJ1-6	-	-
TGCGCCAGCAGTGCCTCGACAGGCAACTATGGCTACACCTTC	CASSASTGNYGYTF	TRBV5-1	TRBJ1-2	-	many
TGTGCCAGCGACGGGGGGGCGCCAAGCATTCAGTACTTC	CASDGGAPSIQYF	TRBV6-6	TRBJ2-4	TRBD2	many
TGTGCCAGCAGCCGGGGACTAGCGGGGCAAGAGACCCAGTACTTC	CASSRGLAGQETQYF	TRBV4-2	TRBJ2-5	TRBD2	-
TGTGCCAGCAGCCCACAGGGGGTCATATACGAGCAGTACTTC	CASSPQGVIYEQYF	TRBV28	TRBJ2-7	TRBD1	many
TGCAGCGTTGAAGGTGGACAGGGCGGCTACGAGCAGTACTTC	CSVEGGQGGYEQYF	TRBV29-1	TRBJ2-7	TRBD1	-
TGCAGTGCTAGAGACCGGACAGGGGGGCTCTATAATTCACCCCTCCACTTT	CSARDRTGGLYNSPLHF	TRBV20-1	TRBJ1-6	TRBD1	few
TGTGCCATCAGTGAGTTCCGGGGCACTAGCACAGATACGCAGTATTTT	CAISEFRGTSTDTQYF	TRBV10-3	TRBJ2-3	-	few
TGTGCCAGCAGCGTAGTGGCGGGATTCGCGAACACCGGGGAGCTGTTTTTT	CASSVVAGFANTGELFF	TRBV9	TRBJ2-2	-	-
TGTGCCAGCACCCCAGGAGATACGTACAATGAGCAGTTCTTC	CASTPGDTYNEQFF	TRBV7-9	TRBJ2-1	-	few
TGCAGTGCGGAGGGACAGGGCTACGAGCAGTACTTC	CSAEGQGYEQYF	TRBV20-1	TRBJ2-7	TRBD1	many
TGCAGCGTCACCGAGGGTAGGGGGCTTTCCTACGAGCAGTACTTC	CSVTEGRGLSYEQYF	TRBV29-1	TRBJ2-7	TRBD1	many
TGTGCCAGCAGTTACGATTGGGGAAACACCGGGGAGCTGTTTTTT	CASSYDWGNTGELFF	TRBV6-5	TRBJ2-2	-	few